The 4 T cell receptor beta chains below all came from one sample that was sequenced in a study of CD8 T cells in ankylosing spondylitis. Via MiXCR, TCRdb re-called the 5' RACE reads, giving one row per CDR3 protein. The sample lists approximately 150,000 distinct CDR3 sequences, approximately 44% occurring once. Sequenced material: synovial fluid, either unsorted or a sorted T cell fraction (not recorded which). The receptor set was obtained from a male donor with ankylosing spondylitis.

A few counts support this clonotype. This sequence joins TRBV5-4 and TRBJ2-7; possibly TRBD1 for D (6 bases). The V end lost 0 bases, the J end lost 2 bases, and 12 bases lay between the germline ends. CDR3 length: 15 residues. Germline V gene data show CDR1 as SGHNT and CDR2 as YYREEE (reference sequence). CDR3 loop: CASSLGQDSPYEQYF. The CDR3, as DNA: TGTGCCAGCAGCTTGGGGCAGGACAGTCCCTACGAGCAGTACTTC. Full variable domain (remainder filled in from reference TRBV5-4 and TRBJ2-7): ETGVTQSPTHLIKTRGQQVTLRCSSQSGHNTVSWYQQALGQGPQFIFQYYREEENGRGNFPPRFSGLQFPNYSSELNVNALELDDSALYLCASSLGQDSPYEQYFGPGTRLTVT.

The sample holds one count of this clonotype. The chain couples TRBV7-7 to TRBJ1-2; perhaps TRBD1 as D (6 bases). CDR3 length: 16 amino acids. The germline CDR1 and CDR2 sequences are SSHAT and FNYEAQ (reference sequence). V gave up 2 bases and J gave up 5 bases, with 18 bases separating them. Here the CDR3 DNA reads TGTGCCAGCAGCTTAAGTGAGACAGGTGTCACGTATGGCTACACCTTC. Residues: CASSLSETGVTYGYTF.

This clonotype is a singleton in its sample. The gene calls are TRBV4-3 and TRBJ2-7; 8 nucleotides align to TRBD2. The CDR3 is 14 amino acids. Germline V gene sequence: CDR1 LGHNA, CDR2 YSLEER. V was clipped by 4 bases and J by 3 bases; unmatched bases: 5. The DNA for the CDR3 is TGCGCCAGCAGCCCCCTAACTAGCGGCTACGAGCAGTACTTC. It encodes CASSPLTSGYEQYF.

The chain combines TRBV18 with TRBJ1-6; no firm D call. The CDR3 extends over 12 amino acids. V shed 6 bases and J shed 9 bases, with 9 bases lying between them. Per the germline V gene, CDR1 is KGHSH and CDR2 is LQKENI. The CDR3 loop reads CASSPDSSPLHF. DNA for the CDR3: TGTGCCAGCTCGCCCGATTCTTCACCCCTCCACTTT.